A single sample is the source of the 25 T cell receptor beta chains below, sequenced in a study of CD8 T cells in ankylosing spondylitis. Study-wide findings and caveats: Blood of patients with ankylosing spondylitis appeared to be characterized by a TCR beta motif of several highly homologous variants.

TCRdb analysed the 5' RACE reads with MiXCR anew, one entry per CDR3 protein. The table has hundreds of thousands of distinct CDR3 sequences, 26% seen once. These receptors lack a known antigen. The sequenced sample was blood, either unsorted or a sorted T cell fraction (not recorded which). Every receptor here comes from a male donor with ankylosing spondylitis.

This clonotype showed up just a few times. CDR3 in amino acids: CASSFIGGDGNTIYF. The CDR3 nucleotides read TGTGCCAGCAGTTTCATTGGGGGAGATGGAAACACCATATATTTT. V is TRBV12-3 or TRBV12-4 and J is TRBJ1-3; D may be TRBD1 (5 bases). V shed 3 bases and J shed 3 bases, with 12 bases lying between them. This CDR3 has 15 residues.

Of note for this clonotype: The junction and the germline gene differ at one end; a read error may be behind it. The V gene is TRBV12-3 or TRBV12-4, the J gene TRBJ1-2; D perhaps matches TRBD1 (5 bases). The CDR3 is made up of 16 amino acids. The CDR3 spells CASRIGGWGVNYGHTF. The CDR3 DNA reads TGTGCCAGCAGAATCGGGGGATGGGGGGTAAACTATGGCCACACCTTC.

The chain recombines TRBV3-1 with TRBJ1-4; perhaps TRBD1 as D (6 bases). The V end lost 4 bases, the J end lost 0 bases, and 15 bases lay between the germline ends. This CDR3 has 17 residues. The germline CDR1 and CDR2 sequences are LGHDT and YNNKEL (reference sequence). CDR3 sequence: CASSPRRGAATNEKLFF. The CDR3, as DNA: TGTGCCAGCAGCCCTCGGCGGGGGGCTGCAACTAATGAAAAACTGTTTTTT.

The chain employs TRBV11-2 and TRBJ2-5; 11 bases agree with TRBD2. Germline V gene lookup returns CDR1 SGHAT and CDR2 FQNNGV. V trimming: 3 bases; J trimming: 5 bases; junction bases outside the gene matches: 11. This CDR3 region has 17 residues. The CDR3 DNA is TGTGCCAGCAGCTTCGGAGTAGCGGGAGGGCCAGGGGAGACCCAGTACTTC. This sequence encodes CASSFGVAGGPGETQYF.

The genes are TRBV27 and TRBJ2-5; D may be TRBD1 (6 bases). V lost 6 bases to trimming and J lost 3 bases, with 14 bases between them. The V gene's germline CDR1 is MNHEY and CDR2 SMNVEV (reference sequence). CDR3 length: 14 amino acids. The CDR3 region is CASSQGLPKETQYF. The CDR3 DNA reads TGTGCCAGCAGCCAGGGGTTGCCCAAAGAGACCCAGTACTTC.

This clonotype appeared a few times. The genes are TRBV10-3 and TRBJ2-3, with TRBD1 identical over 10 bases. Germline values: CDR1 ENHRY, CDR2 SYGVKD. Trimming cost V 0 bases and J 0 bases; bases outside gene matches: 6. This CDR3 spans 18 amino acids. For the CDR3, the DNA is TGTGCCATCAGTGAGTCGATTACGACAGGGGGCAGCACAGATACGCAGTATTTT. Amino acids: CAISESITTGGSTDTQYF.

This clonotype has a handful of counts. The chain uses TRBV2 and TRBJ1-6; unclear D gene. V was trimmed by 6 bases and J by 4 bases, leaving 4 bases between them. Per the germline V gene, CDR1 is SNHLY and CDR2 is FYNNEI. The CDR3 has 12 amino acids. CDR3 coding DNA: TGTGCCAGCAGAGCTTATAATTCACCCCTCCACTTT. Protein: CASRAYNSPLHF. The full variable domain, rest sourced from reference TRBV2 and TRBJ1-6, is EPEVTQTPSHQVTQMGQEVILRCVPISNHLYFYWYRQILGQKVEFLVSFYNNEISEKSEIFDDQFSVERPDGSNFTLKIRSTKLEDSAMYFCASRAYNSPLHFGNGTRLTVT.

V usage is TRBV11-3 and J usage is TRBJ2-1; 11 nucleotides match TRBD2. V was pared by 1 base and J by 5 bases, with 4 bases of the junction left unmatched. The germline V gene encodes CDR1 SGHNT and CDR2 YENEEA. CDR3 size: 16 residues. The CDR3 loop reads CASSLGTSGGHNEQFF. DNA of the CDR3: TGTGCCAGCAGCTTAGGTACTAGCGGGGGCCACAATGAGCAGTTCTTC.

For the CDR3, the DNA is TGTGCCAGCAGTCCGGACACAGGGGCGCTGGGCTTCGCTGGAAACACCATATATTTT. Translation gives CASSPDTGALGFAGNTIYF. J is TRBJ1-3 and V is TRBV6-1, with 7 positions matching TRBD1. CDR1 and CDR2 from the germline V gene are MNHNS and SASEGT. The CDR3 sequence is 19 residues long. V shed 5 bases and J 2 bases; nucleotides not matched to a gene: 18.

The rearrangement joins TRBV20-1 to TRBJ2-7, with D possibly TRBD2 on 5 matching bases. Germline CDR1 DFQATT, CDR2 SNEGSKA (reference sequence). V dropped 5 bases and J dropped 4 bases, with 12 bases sitting between them. The length of the CDR3 is 12 residues. CDR3 sequence reads: CSAGTGLYEQYF. The CDR3 nucleotides read TGCAGTGCTGGAACGGGGTTATACGAGCAGTACTTC.

CDR3 DNA: TGTGCCAGCAGAACGGGACTAGCGGGAATCGGCACCGGGGAGCTGTTTTTT. Translated, it gives CASRTGLAGIGTGELFF. This chain uses TRBV5-6 with TRBJ2-2; TRBD2 aligns across 13 bases. Germline V gene sequence: CDR1 SGHDT, CDR2 YYEEEE. J lost 4 bases, V lost 5 bases, and 8 bases had no gene match. The CDR3 is 17 amino acids.

V gene TRBV10-3 combines with J gene TRBJ2-3, with 8 bases aligning to TRBD2. This CDR3 spans 17 amino acids. Germline values: CDR1 ENHRY, CDR2 SYGVKD. V was clipped by 2 bases and J by 0 bases; unmatched bases: 7. Here the CDR3 DNA reads TGTGCCATCAGTGAGCCCCACTCTAGCGGGAGCACAGATACGCAGTATTTT. This translates into CAISEPHSSGSTDTQYF.

There are many counts of this clonotype. The V call is TRBV7-2, the J call TRBJ1-1, with D hard to call. In germline, CDR1 is SGHTA, CDR2 FQGNSA. V dropped 6 bases and J dropped 1 base, with 9 bases sitting between them. This CDR3 is 13 amino acids long. CDR3 in amino acids: CASSRSSNTEAFF. Written as DNA, the CDR3 is TGTGCCAGCAGTCGTAGTTCGAACACTGAAGCTTTCTTT.

The chain employs TRBV9 and TRBJ2-2; D perhaps matches TRBD2 (6 bases). V dropped 4 bases and J dropped 7 bases, with 20 bases sitting between them. Germline V gene sequence: CDR1 SGDLS, CDR2 YYNGEE. This CDR3 region has 16 residues. CDR3 region: CASSLSGGGTNGELFF. The CDR3 region has the DNA TGTGCCAGCAGCCTATCGGGCGGCGGGACGAACGGGGAGCTGTTTTTT.

This clonotype was seen a handful of times. The chain combines TRBV10-3 with TRBJ2-1; 9 bases match TRBD2. Germline CDR1 ENHRY, CDR2 SYGVKD. The CDR3 runs 14 residues. Trimming took 2 bases from V and 8 from J; bases not matched to a gene: 4. The CDR3 spells CAISEGLASDEQFF. The DNA of the CDR3 is TGTGCCATCAGTGAGGGACTAGCGTCAGATGAGCAGTTCTTC.

The CDR3 sequence is CASSQEPENYGYTF. The CDR3 DNA reads TGTGCCAGCAGCCAAGAACCGGAAAATTATGGCTACACCTTC. The chain carries TRBV4-2 and TRBJ1-2; D is uncertain. The CDR3 has 14 residues. The ends were cut back, 0 bases at V and 5 bases at J, with 10 bases in the middle. Germline loops: CDR1 LGHNA, CDR2 YNFKEQ.

V and J are TRBV12-3 or TRBV12-4 and TRBJ2-2; 9 bases align to TRBD1. CDR3 size: 16 residues. The junction had 9 bases not matched to a gene; V was cut back by 5 bases and J by 5 bases. The CDR3: CASSHGTGRGTGELFF. The CDR3 DNA sequence: TGTGCCAGCAGTCACGGGACAGGGCGAGGGACCGGGGAGCTGTTTTTT.

The rearrangement uses TRBV12-3 or TRBV12-4 and TRBJ2-7; D ambiguous. The CDR3 consists of 12 residues. The V end was cut by 5 bases, the J end by 6 bases, with 11 bases between. CDR3 sequence reads: CASSPTAFEQYF. CDR3 DNA: TGTGCCAGCAGTCCCACCGCCTTCGAGCAGTACTTC.

The rearrangement links TRBV3-1 to TRBJ2-2; D is possibly TRBD1 (6 bases). Germline V lookup: CDR1 LGHDT, CDR2 YNNKEL (reference sequence). V lost 2 bases to trimming and J lost 0 bases, with 16 bases between them. This CDR3 contains 18 residues. CDR3 DNA sequence: TGTGCCAGCAGCCAACTGGGACAAGCGGTACCGAACACCGGGGAGCTGTTTTTT. Residues: CASSQLGQAVPNTGELFF.

The J gene is TRBJ2-2, the V gene TRBV6-1; TRBD1 matches at 9 bases. From germline, CDR1 is MNHNS and CDR2 SASEGT. V shed 2 bases, J shed 5 bases, and the junction held 3 bases outside the gene matches. There are 15 residues in the CDR3. The CDR3 is CASSEQGQGTGELFF. The CDR3 DNA follows: TGTGCCAGCAGTGAACAGGGACAGGGAACCGGGGAGCTGTTTTTT.

This clonotype turned up a few times. The J gene is TRBJ1-1, the V gene TRBV5-1; D remains ambiguous. This CDR3 is built from 13 residues. Germline CDR1 SGHRS, CDR2 YFSETQ. V lost 1 base and J lost 2, with 6 bases in between. The CDR3 sequence: CASSLFDNTEAFF. CDR3 sequence (DNA): TGCGCCAGCAGCTTGTTCGATAACACTGAAGCTTTCTTT.

This clonotype occurred many times. The chain links TRBV11-3 to TRBJ2-3; D gene uncertain. This CDR3 is built from 14 residues. From germline, CDR1 is SGHNT and CDR2 YENEEA. The V end was cut by 3 bases, the J end by 3 bases, with 10 bases between. The CDR3 sequence: CASSLGGVTDTQYF. The CDR3 nucleotides read TGTGCCAGCAGCTTGGGCGGAGTGACAGATACGCAGTATTTT.

V gene TRBV25-1 combines with J gene TRBJ2-3, with a possible D match to TRBD2 (6 bases). The V gene lost 1 base and the J gene lost 2 bases, with 13 bases spanning the gap. This CDR3 region has 16 residues. Germline CDR1 is MGHDK and CDR2 is SYGVNS. CDR3 in DNA: TGTGCCAGCAGTGAATCACGCGGGATAGTCACAGATACGCAGTATTTT. It translates to CASSESRGIVTDTQYF.

There are many counts of this clonotype. V is TRBV7-9 and J is TRBJ1-1; possibly TRBD1 for D (5 bases). This CDR3 is built from 12 residues. Germline V gives CDR1 SEHNR, CDR2 FQNEAQ (reference sequence). V lost 4 bases and J lost 7, with 10 bases in between. The CDR3 loop reads CASSSRQLEAFF. In DNA form, the CDR3 reads TGTGCCAGCAGCTCCCGACAGCTTGAAGCTTTCTTT. The full variable domain, completed using reference TRBV7-9 and TRBJ1-1, is DTGVSQNPRHKITKRGQNVTFRCDPISEHNRLYWYRQTLGQGPEFLTYFQNEAQLEKSRLLSDRFSAERPKGSFSTLEIQRTEQGDSAMYLCASSSRQLEAFFGQGTRLTVV.

This clonotype has only one observation. This chain connects TRBV29-1 to TRBJ2-1; TRBD2 matches at 8 bases. The V gene's germline CDR1 is SQVTM and CDR2 ANQGSEA. The CDR3 totals 17 residues. V dropped 2 bases and J dropped 0; count of bases not matched to a gene: 9. The CDR3 DNA is TGCAGCGTTGAACCTTGGACTAGCCTTCCCTCCTACAATGAGCAGTTCTTC. Its protein product is CSVEPWTSLPSYNEQFF.